This TCR beta chain was documented in a study of shared clonotypes between healthy human individuals. General study points: Sharing of clonotypes among donors was expected to vary with sequencing depth.

The repertoire was sequenced with immunoSEQ multiplex PCR; TCRdb's copy has only in-frame clones and lacks some. The sample yields 1.4 million or so clones, approximately 98.5% seen once. For this clone: Its target is unknown.

The TCR originated in a young man in good health. Source material: naive CD4+ T cells sorted from blood. Subset defined: CD45RA+ positively selected.

CDR3 DNA sequence: TGTGCCAGCAGTTTATATGCAGGGCCAAATCAGCCCCAGCATTTT. The encoded protein is CASSLYAGPNQPQHF. The V gene is TRBV28, the J gene TRBJ1-5, with a possible D match to TRBD1 (5 bases). The CDR3 consists of 15 residues. Germline loops: CDR1 MDHEN, CDR2 SYDVKM. V was cut by 1 base and J by 4 bases, with 11 bases left in between.